The sequence of this T cell receptor beta chain was determined in a study of identical twins. In TCRdb, the 5' RACE reads were re-called with MiXCR into one record per CDR3 protein. The table shows hundreds of thousands of distinct CDR3 sequences, with 5.5% to 7% occurring only once. General observations from the study: The degree of excess twin sharing was weaker in beta out-of-frame sequences.

This clonotype was seen only a few times. Its antigen is not known. Germline V gene data show CDR1 as SGHDT and CDR2 as YYEEEE. The CDR3 length is 18 residues. The V segment lost 1 base and the J segment 2 bases; nucleotides outside the gene matches: 11. These data were also filed under a second study, of yellow fever vaccine responses in identical twins.

The TCR sequence derives from a woman aged 18-35 years in good health. Sample: memory (CD45RO+) T cells sorted from blood. The chain has TRBV5-6 and TRBJ2-2; 7 bases agree with TRBD2. In nucleotides, the CDR3 is TGTGCCAGCAGCTTGACCCCGGGGGGTCTCTCAAACACCGGGGAGCTGTTTTTT. This codes for CASSLTPGGLSNTGELFF. The full variable domain, rest sourced from reference TRBV5-6 and TRBJ2-2, is DAGVTQSPTHLIKTRGQQVTLRCSPKSGHDTVSWYQQALGQGPQFIFQYYEEEERQRGNFPDRFSGHQFPNYSSELNVNALLLGDSALYLCASSLTPGGLSNTGELFFGEGSRLTVL.